Sequencing of this TCR beta chain was carried out in a study of radiotherapy plus CTLA-4 blockade in lung cancer. Trimming took 2 bases from V and 2 from J, leaving 16 bases between them. CDR3 length: 17 amino acids. CDR1 and CDR2 (germline): LGHNA, YSLEER. Some clones are missing from TCRdb's copy, which holds only in-frame ones; the method was immunoSEQ multiplex PCR. The data hold about 53,000 clones, with just under 85% observed a single time. The chain uses TRBV4-3 and TRBJ2-1; D is perhaps TRBD2 (6 bases). The sequence derives from a human donor with non-small cell lung cancer whose response to radiotherapy plus ipilimumab could not be evaluated. Source: peripheral blood, taken from a patient treated with radiotherapy plus ipilimumab. This chain's CDR3 is CASSQRTINPTYNEQFF. For the CDR3, the DNA is TGCGCCAGCAGCCAAAGGACTATCAACCCGACCTACAATGAGCAGTTCTTC.